In this sample, the clone carrying this TCR beta chain turned up a few times. The entry originates in a study of patients and donors after allogeneic stem cell transplantation. TCRdb itself ran the RT-PCR reads through MiXCR, one entry per CDR3 protein. The data hold hundreds of thousands of distinct CDR3 sequences, with roughly 17% observed a single time. V lost 0 bases to trimming and J lost 4 bases, with 21 bases between them. Germline V gene sequence: CDR1 DFQATT, CDR2 SNEGSKA (reference sequence). The CDR3 runs 17 residues. This receptor was taken from a human donor who was either an allogeneic HSCT recipient or a stem cell or donor lymphocyte infusion donor (not recorded which). It is not recorded whose cells these are; they may come from a transplant donor. The chain employs TRBV20-1 and TRBJ1-1; TRBD1 might be the D (5 bases). Sequencing input: blood, either unsorted or a sorted T cell fraction (not recorded which). The CDR3 region is CSAREGARREKGTEAFF. The CDR3 region has the DNA TGCAGTGCTAGAGAAGGGGCACGAAGGGAGAAGGGCACTGAAGCTTTCTTT.